This entry lists 11 T cell receptor beta chains sequenced from one sample in a study of shared clonotypes between healthy human individuals. CD8 cells regarded as naive lacked CD45RO, were positively chosen for CCR7, and omitted terminally differentiated effector memory CD45RA+ cells. Profiled with immunoSEQ multiplex PCR; TCRdb holds only in-frame clones, not every one. In the table there are roughly 2,000,000 clones, roughly 94% of which are singletons. Sequenced material: naive CD8+ T cells sorted from blood. These receptors all stem from a man aged 18 to 30 in good health.

The V and J genes are TRBV6-1 and TRBJ2-3, with no clear D. The CDR3 is made up of 15 amino acids. Germline-derived CDR1 and CDR2 are MNHNS and SASEGT. V dropped 2 bases and J dropped 2 bases, with 11 bases sitting between them. DNA of the CDR3: TGTGCCAGCAGTGAATTTGATATCACCACAGATACGCAGTATTTT. This encodes CASSEFDITTDTQYF.

V gene TRBV9 combines with J gene TRBJ1-1; D is ambiguous. The germline gives CDR1 SGDLS, CDR2 YYNGEE. V lost 7 bases and J lost 4, with 11 bases in between. CDR3 length equals 12 residues. The CDR3 here is CASGPGTTEAFF. The CDR3, as DNA: TGTGCCAGCGGGCCTGGTACCACTGAAGCTTTCTTT.

This chain uses TRBV6-1 with TRBJ2-1; D uncertain. Germline lookup yields CDR1 MNHNS and CDR2 SASEGT. This CDR3 contains 9 residues. V lost 10 bases and J 12 bases, leaving 10 bases between the germline ends. The CDR3 nucleotides are TGTGCCACCATCGTTGGGCAGTTCTTC. The encoded protein is CATIVGQFF.

The chain couples TRBV5-1 to TRBJ2-1; 7 bases line up with TRBD2. Germline assignment: CDR1 SGHRS and CDR2 YFSETQ. Trimming at V came to 4 bases and at J to 4 bases, leaving 8 bases not matched to a gene. This CDR3 spans 15 amino acids. CDR3 sequence: CASSQGWGGYNEQFF. Here the CDR3 DNA reads TGCGCCAGCAGCCAAGGATGGGGAGGGTACAATGAGCAGTTCTTC.

Regarding this clone: The sample holds other DNA sequences that translate to the same CDR3. The rearrangement links TRBV10-1 to TRBJ2-5, with D unclear. This CDR3 region has 13 residues. Germline V gene lookup returns CDR1 WNHNN and CDR2 SYGVQD (reference sequence). The V end was cut by 1 base, the J end by 4 bases, with 7 bases between. Here the CDR3 reads CASSEFVGETQYF. For the CDR3, the DNA is TGCGCCAGCAGTGAGTTCGTCGGAGAGACCCAGTACTTC.

The CDR3 region has the DNA TGTGCCTGGGTGGGACCTCGGGGTGGAAACACCATATATTTT. Amino acids: CAWVGPRGGNTIYF. V and J are TRBV30 and TRBJ1-3; TRBD1 might be the D (5 bases). CDR1 GTSNPN and CDR2 SVGIG come from the germline V gene (reference sequence). The CDR3 extends over 14 amino acids. The V and J ends lost 5 bases and 3 bases respectively, with 14 bases between them.

The chain couples TRBV6-5 to TRBJ2-7, with a tentative D call TRBD2 (6 bases). CDR3 length equals 12 residues. Between the trimmed V and J ends, which lost 7 bases and 4 bases, there was a span of 11 bases. CDR1 and CDR2 (germline): MNHEY, SVGAGI. CDR3: CASTGDRYEQYF. The CDR3 DNA reads TGTGCCAGCACGGGGGATCGGTACGAGCAGTACTTC.

This rearrangement joins TRBV7-9 to TRBJ2-7; 10 bases map to TRBD1. Germline assignment: CDR1 SEHNR and CDR2 FQNEAQ (reference sequence). The CDR3 runs 16 residues. Trimming took 4 bases from V and 2 from J; bases not matched to a gene: 8. The CDR3 sequence is CASSSGDRGVPYEQYF. DNA for the CDR3: TGTGCCAGCAGCTCTGGGGACAGGGGTGTTCCCTACGAGCAGTACTTC.

A remark on this clone: This specimen includes other DNA sequences encoding the same CDR3. V is TRBV27 and J is TRBJ2-3; maybe TRBD2 (5 bases). The CDR3 has 14 amino acids. Trimming cost V 4 bases and J 1 base, with 9 bases left between them. Germline V CDR1 and CDR2: MNHEY, SMNVEV (reference sequence). As DNA, the CDR3 is TGTGCCAGCAGTTCGGTCGGGGGCACAGATACGCAGTATTTT. Its protein product is CASSSVGGTDTQYF.

The V and J genes are TRBV28 and TRBJ1-2, with D possibly TRBD1 on 5 matching bases. Trimming stripped 2 bases from V and 6 bases from J, with 19 bases between. The germline CDR1 and CDR2 sequences are MDHEN and SYDVKM. The CDR3 totals 16 residues. The CDR3 loop reads CASSLTPLQGEDGYTF. The CDR3 DNA is TGTGCCAGCAGTTTAACCCCTCTACAAGGGGAGGATGGCTACACCTTC.

V and J are TRBV6-5 and TRBJ1-2, with D possibly matching TRBD1 (5 bases). The germline CDR1 and CDR2 sequences are MNHEY and SVGAGI. This CDR3 region has 14 residues. Trimming left V 0 bases short and J 4 bases short, with 9 bases between. CDR3 sequence: CASSYSSGTYGYTF. The DNA of the CDR3 is TGTGCCAGCAGTTACTCGTCCGGGACCTATGGCTACACCTTC.